This entry is about one T cell receptor beta chain. Its antigen is as yet unknown. Between the trimmed V and J ends, which lost 0 bases and 2 bases, there was a span of 20 bases. The CDR3 totals 18 residues. Germline V gene data show CDR1 as SGHDN and CDR2 as FVKESK. A J-beta primer mix and a sample-barcoded 5' primer were used in a second PCR of about 7 to 12 cycles. Samples each returned at least 3 million CDR3-containing paired-end reads. TCRdb re-derived calls from the 5' RACE reads in MiXCR, one entry per CDR3 protein. The table has about 1.8 million distinct CDR3 sequences, roughly 52% seen once. This record comes from a study of blood T cells in healthy people across ages. General observations from the study: Among T cells, TCR beta diversity per million cells dropped roughly linearly as age rose.

At least 6.5 million PBMCs were isolated per sample. Total RNA, at least 6 micrograms per sample, was extracted from PBMCs. The gene calls are TRBV14 and TRBJ2-7; perhaps D is TRBD1 or TRBD2 (5 bases each). Sequencing was carried out using blood. The sequence was collected from a middle-aged woman in good health. CDR3 protein: CASSQERSSGTDAYEQYF. CDR3 sequence (DNA): TGTGCCAGCAGCCAAGAAAGGAGTTCCGGGACCGACGCCTACGAGCAGTACTTC.